This TCR beta chain was retrieved from a study of blood T cell repertoires in COVID-19. Study-level background: From the United States, Italy and Spain came samples of acute and convalescent COVID-19. T cells, B-cell-depleted T cells, or PBMCs supplied cDNA or gDNA.

Original data processing: The authors estimated nucleated cell counts from reference gene primer amplification. TCRdb keeps only in-frame clones here, not all; method: immunoSEQ multiplex PCR. V and J calls and clone size are given by that table; D and trimming were obtained from the DNA. The data contain 200,000 to 300,000 clones, 87% of them singletons. The CDR3 has 12 residues. V gave up 2 bases and J gave up 10 bases, with 13 bases separating them. Germline assignment: CDR1 SGHTS and CDR2 YDEGEE. This sequence was found in a man aged 55-75 years who had recovered from COVID-19. V and J are TRBV5-8 and TRBJ2-7; D may be TRBD2 (7 bases). Sample: peripheral blood. The CDR3 region has the DNA TGTGCCAGCAGCTTCACGGGGGGCGAACAGTACGTC. Protein product: CASSFTGGEQYV.